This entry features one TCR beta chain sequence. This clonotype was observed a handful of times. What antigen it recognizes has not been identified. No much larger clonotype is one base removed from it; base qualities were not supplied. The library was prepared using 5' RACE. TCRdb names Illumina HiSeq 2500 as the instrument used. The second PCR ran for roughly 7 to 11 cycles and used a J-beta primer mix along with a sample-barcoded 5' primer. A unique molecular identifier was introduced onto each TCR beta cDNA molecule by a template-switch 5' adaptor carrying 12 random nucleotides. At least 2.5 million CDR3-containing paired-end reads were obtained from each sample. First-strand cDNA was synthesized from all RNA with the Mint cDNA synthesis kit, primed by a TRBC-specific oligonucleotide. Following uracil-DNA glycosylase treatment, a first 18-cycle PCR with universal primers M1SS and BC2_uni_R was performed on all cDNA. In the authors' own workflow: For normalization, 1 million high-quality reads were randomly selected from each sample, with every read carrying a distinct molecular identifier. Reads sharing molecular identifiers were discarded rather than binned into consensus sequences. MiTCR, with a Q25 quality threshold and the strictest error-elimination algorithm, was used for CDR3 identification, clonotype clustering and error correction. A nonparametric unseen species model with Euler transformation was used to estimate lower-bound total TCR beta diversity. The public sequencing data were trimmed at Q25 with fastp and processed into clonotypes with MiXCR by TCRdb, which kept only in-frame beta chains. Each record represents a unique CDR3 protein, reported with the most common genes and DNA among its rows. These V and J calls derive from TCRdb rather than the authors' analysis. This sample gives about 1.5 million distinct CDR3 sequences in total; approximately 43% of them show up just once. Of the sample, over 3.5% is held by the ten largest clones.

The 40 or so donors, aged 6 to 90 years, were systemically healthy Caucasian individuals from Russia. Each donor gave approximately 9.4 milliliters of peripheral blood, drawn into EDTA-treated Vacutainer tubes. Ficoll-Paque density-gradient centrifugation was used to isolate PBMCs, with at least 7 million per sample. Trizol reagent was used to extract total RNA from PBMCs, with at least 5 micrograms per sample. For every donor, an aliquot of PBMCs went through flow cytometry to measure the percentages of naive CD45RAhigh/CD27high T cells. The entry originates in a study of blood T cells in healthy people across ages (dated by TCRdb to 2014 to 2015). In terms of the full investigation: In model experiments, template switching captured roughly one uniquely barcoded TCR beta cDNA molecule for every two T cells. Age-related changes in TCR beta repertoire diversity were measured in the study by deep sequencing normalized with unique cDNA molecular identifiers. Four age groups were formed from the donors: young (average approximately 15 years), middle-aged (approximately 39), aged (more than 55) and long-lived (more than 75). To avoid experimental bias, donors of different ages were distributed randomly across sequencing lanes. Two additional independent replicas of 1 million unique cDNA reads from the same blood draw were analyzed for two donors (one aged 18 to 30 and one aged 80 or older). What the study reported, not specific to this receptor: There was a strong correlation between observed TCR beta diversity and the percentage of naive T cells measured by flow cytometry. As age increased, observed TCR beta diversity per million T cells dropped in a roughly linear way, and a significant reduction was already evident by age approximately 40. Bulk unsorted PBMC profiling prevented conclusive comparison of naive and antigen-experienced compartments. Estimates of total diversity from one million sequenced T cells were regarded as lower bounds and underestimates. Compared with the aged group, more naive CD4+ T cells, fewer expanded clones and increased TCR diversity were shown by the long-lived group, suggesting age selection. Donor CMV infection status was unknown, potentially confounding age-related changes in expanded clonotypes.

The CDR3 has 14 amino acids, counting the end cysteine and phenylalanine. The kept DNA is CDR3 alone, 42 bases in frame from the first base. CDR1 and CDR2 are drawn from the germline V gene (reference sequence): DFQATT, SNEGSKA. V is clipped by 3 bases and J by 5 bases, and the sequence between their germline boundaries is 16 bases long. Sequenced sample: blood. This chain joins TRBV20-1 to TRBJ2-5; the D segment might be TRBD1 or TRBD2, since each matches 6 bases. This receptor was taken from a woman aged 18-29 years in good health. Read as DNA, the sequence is TGCAGTGCTAGTCTCGGGGGCGCCGGGGAGACCCAGTACTTC. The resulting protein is CSASLGGAGETQYF.